The rows below give T cell receptor beta chains drawn from one sample of a study of shared clonotypes between healthy human individuals. Measured with immunoSEQ multiplex PCR; TCRdb has only the in-frame clones, and not every one. The table lists roughly 2.6 million clones, around nine tenths of them singletons. Material for sequencing was naive CD4+ T cells sorted from blood. The receptors originated from a man between 18 and 29 years old in good health. Each CDR3 is given with its conserved first and last residue. The D gene is left open where the match is weak. Size tells how often a clone was seen (once, few, many) or the class of an expanded clone, and some rows leave it out.

clone_size | j_call | v_call | d_call | cdr3_nt | cdr3_aa
NA | TRBJ2-7 | TRBV7-9 | TRBD1 | TGTGCCAGCAGCCCACAAACAGGGGGCGAGCAGTACTTC | CASSPQTGGEQYF
NA | TRBJ2-5 | TRBV9 | TRBD2 | TGTGCCAGCAGCGTAGCGACGGCTAGCGGGAGTTCAAGAGAGACCCAGTACTTC | CASSVATASGSSRETQYF
NA | TRBJ1-3 | TRBV27 | NA | TGTGCCGGTCCTATTAAGAGGGGAAACACCATATATTTT | CAGPIKRGNTIYF
NA | TRBJ2-2 | TRBV18 | TRBD2 | TGTGCCAGCTCACCAAGCCTAGCGGGAGACAACACCGGGGAGCTGTTTTTT | CASSPSLAGDNTGELFF
NA | TRBJ1-4 | TRBV7-2 | NA | TGTGCCAGCAGCTTATTCGGCCAGAACAATGAAAAACTGTTTTTT | CASSLFGQNNEKLFF
NA | TRBJ2-1 | TRBV7-3 | TRBD2 | TGTGCCAGCGGTTTGAGCGGGGGCTCCTACAATGAGCAGTTCTTC | CASGLSGGSYNEQFF
NA | TRBJ2-7 | TRBV2 | TRBD1 | TGTGCCAGCTCTGAGGACAGGGCGGCCGCCTACGAGCAGTACTTC | CASSEDRAAAYEQYF
NA | TRBJ2-7 | TRBV5-1 | NA | TGCGCCAGCAGCCTGGACAGCCTCTCCTACGAGCAGTACTTC | CASSLDSLSYEQYF
NA | TRBJ1-6 | TRBV25-1 | NA | TGTGCCAGCAGTGGTCAGGGAAATTCACCCCTCCACTTT | CASSGQGNSPLHF
once | TRBJ2-1 | TRBV19 | NA | TGTGCCAGTAGTCGGACAGCCCCCTACAATGAGCAGTTCTTC | CASSRTAPYNEQFF
once | TRBJ1-4 | TRBV10-1 | NA | TGCGCCAGCAGTGGGCAAATTAATGAAAAACTGTTTTTT | CASSGQINEKLFF
once | TRBJ2-7 | TRBV30 | NA | TGTGCCGGGGCGGGGCAATACGAGCAGTACTTC | CAGAGQYEQYF
NA | TRBJ1-2 | TRBV27 | TRBD1 | TGTGCCAGCACTCCCTCCGGGACAGGATATTTTGAGGGCTACACCTTC | CASTPSGTGYFEGYTF
NA | TRBJ1-5 | TRBV5-8 | NA | TGTGCCAGCAGCTTGGCTTCTGGCAATCAGCCCCAGCATTTT | CASSLASGNQPQHF
NA | TRBJ2-3 | TRBV7-8 | NA | TGTGCCAGCAGCGTAGGCAGGGTTACTAGCACAGATACGCAGTATTTT | CASSVGRVTSTDTQYF
NA | TRBJ1-1 | TRBV4-3 | NA | TGCGCCAGCAGCCAAGGTATAGCAGTTGGGACTGAAGCTTTCTTT | CASSQGIAVGTEAFF
NA | TRBJ1-1 | TRBV9 | TRBD1 | TGTGCCAGCAGCGCGACAGGGGGCTTGAGGTCTGAAGCTTTCTTT | CASSATGGLRSEAFF
few | TRBJ2-2 | TRBV7-2 | TRBD1 | TGTGCCAGCAGCCTTATGGTCAGGGGGATCACCGGGGAGCTGTTTTTT | CASSLMVRGITGELFF
few | TRBJ1-2 | TRBV19 | TRBD1 | TGTGCCACAAAACTAGGACAGGGGCATGGCTACACCTTC | CATKLGQGHGYTF
NA | TRBJ2-2 | TRBV27 | NA | TGTGCCAGCAGTCTCGGACAGAAAAACACCGGGGAGCTGTTTTTT | CASSLGQKNTGELFF
NA | TRBJ2-3 | TRBV18 | NA | TGTGCCAGCTCACCACTCGGGGTCCGGGGAACTAGCACAGATACGCAGTATTTT | CASSPLGVRGTSTDTQYF
NA | TRBJ1-6 | TRBV11-2 | NA | TGTGCCAGCAGCGCACGGACGGAAAGCTCCTATAATTCACCCCTCCACTTT | CASSARTESSYNSPLHF
NA | TRBJ2-5 | TRBV5-1 | NA | TGCGCCAGCAGCTTGGTTTGGGGATCGGAGACCCAGTACTTC | CASSLVWGSETQYF
NA | TRBJ2-5 | TRBV6-6 | NA | TGTGCCAGCAGTACCCCCAGGGTAGGAGAGACCCAGTACTTC | CASSTPRVGETQYF
NA | TRBJ2-5 | TRBV5-1 | NA | TGCGCCAGCAGCTTGGCCCGGGCCCCCCAAGAGACCCAGTACTTC | CASSLARAPQETQYF
once | TRBJ2-7 | TRBV6-6 | NA | TGTGCCAGCAGTTACCGTGCTAGCCAAAAATCCTACGAGCAGTACTTC | CASSYRASQKSYEQYF
NA | TRBJ1-2 | TRBV30 | TRBD1 | TGTGCCTGGGCCCGACAGGGGGGAGGCTACACCTTC | CAWARQGGGYTF
NA | TRBJ1-1 | TRBV5-1 | NA | TGCGCCAGCAGCTTGGGGGGGTCATTTGCCCTGAACACTGAAGCTTTCTTT | CASSLGGSFALNTEAFF
NA | TRBJ1-4 | TRBV5-1 | NA | TGCGCCAGCAGCGTCGGGGCGGGCGGGGAAAAACTGTTTTTT | CASSVGAGGEKLFF
once | TRBJ1-6 | TRBV28 | NA | TGTGCCAGCAGCCAAGGGGGGGGGCAGGGATCACCCCTCCACTTT | CASSQGGGQGSPLHF
NA | TRBJ2-1 | TRBV7-2 | TRBD2 | TGTGCCAGCAGCACCCTAGCGGCCGACAATGAGCAGTTCTTC | CASSTLAADNEQFF
NA | TRBJ2-2 | TRBV6-5 | TRBD2 | TGTGCCAGCAGCCCACTAGCGGGAGTCGGGGAGCTGTTTTTT | CASSPLAGVGELFF
once | TRBJ2-1 | TRBV21-1 | NA | TGTGCCAGCAGCAAAGCGCTTTCTAGCGGGAGGGCCTCCTACAATGAGCAGTTCTTC | CASSKALSSGRASYNEQFF
NA | TRBJ1-2 | TRBV25-1 | NA | TGTGCCAGCAGTGAATCGGGGAAAACGGGTGGCTACACCTTC | CASSESGKTGGYTF
NA | TRBJ2-5 | TRBV28 | NA | TGTGCCAGCAGTCCCCCTAGCTTGGAGACCCAGTACTTC | CASSPPSLETQYF
NA | TRBJ2-2 | TRBV7-3 | NA | TGTGCCAGCAGCTTAAGTAGCGGGAACACCGGGGAGCTGTTTTTT | CASSLSSGNTGELFF
NA | TRBJ2-7 | TRBV18 | TRBD2 | TGTGCCAGCTCACCACTAGCGGGGGGCTACGAGCAGTACTTC | CASSPLAGGYEQYF
once | TRBJ2-3 | TRBV11-2 | TRBD2 | TGTGCCAGCAGCCCGTCTAGCGGGGGGGGTCCTAGCACAGATACGCAGTATTTT | CASSPSSGGGPSTDTQYF